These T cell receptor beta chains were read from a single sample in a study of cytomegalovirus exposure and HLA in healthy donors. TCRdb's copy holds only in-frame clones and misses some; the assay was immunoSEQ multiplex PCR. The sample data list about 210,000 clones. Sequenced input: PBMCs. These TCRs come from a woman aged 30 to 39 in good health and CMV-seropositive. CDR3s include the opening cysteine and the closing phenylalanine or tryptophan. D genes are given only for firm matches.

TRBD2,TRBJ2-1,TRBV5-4,CASSLDSGSNEQFF,TGTGCCAGCAGCCTTGATAGCGGGAGTAATGAGCAGTTCTTC
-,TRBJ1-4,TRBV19,CASSWRGEKLFF,TGTGCCAGTAGTTGGCGGGGGGAAAAACTGTTTTTT
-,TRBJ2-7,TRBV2,CASRGTFYEQYF,TGCGCCAGCAGGGGGACTTTCTACGAGCAGTACTTC
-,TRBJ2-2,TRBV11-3,CASSLDPGRGLTGELFF,TGTGCCAGCAGCTTAGACCCGGGACGGGGACTCACCGGGGAGCTGTTTTTT
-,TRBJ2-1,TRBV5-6,CAITRDNEQFF,TGTGCCATCACTCGGGACAATGAGCAGTTCTTC
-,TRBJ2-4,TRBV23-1,CASSQLGPCYIQYF,TGCGCCAGCAGTCAATTGGGCCCCTGCTACATTCAGTACTTC
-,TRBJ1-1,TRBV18,CASSLTPRDTEAFF,TGTGCCAGCTCCCTTACTCCTCGGGACACTGAAGCTTTCTTT
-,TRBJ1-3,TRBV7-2,CASSFSATVNSGNTIYF,TGTGCCAGCAGCTTTTCGGCGACAGTAAACTCTGGAAACACCATATATTTT
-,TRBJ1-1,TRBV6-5,CASSLLEGLAFF,TGTGCCAGCAGCCTACTAGAGGGATTAGCTTTCTTT
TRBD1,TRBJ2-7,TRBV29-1,CSVRTGESYEQYF,TGCAGCGTGCGGACAGGGGAGTCCTACGAGCAGTACTTC
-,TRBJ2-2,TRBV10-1,CASSELPPFTGELFF,TGCGCCAGCAGTGAACTGCCCCCCTTCACCGGGGAGCTGTTTTTT
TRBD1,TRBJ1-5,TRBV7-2,CASSRPGTGGVQPQHF,TGTGCCAGCAGCCGTCCCGGGACAGGGGGCGTTCAGCCCCAGCATTTT
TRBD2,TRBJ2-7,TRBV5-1,CASSVGLAGTYEQYF,TGCGCCAGCAGCGTAGGACTAGCGGGAACCTACGAGCAGTACTTC
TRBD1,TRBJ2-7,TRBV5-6,CASSTSGGSYEQYF,TGTGCCAGCAGCACCTCAGGGGGCTCCTACGAGCAGTACTTC
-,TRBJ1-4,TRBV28,CASSPLDWKNEKLFF,TGTGCCAGCAGTCCCTTGGACTGGAAAAATGAAAAACTGTTTTTT
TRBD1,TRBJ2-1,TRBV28,CASRPPGQGLKWGSYNEQFF,TGTGCCAGCAGACCCCCGGGACAGGGGTTGAAGTGGGGTTCCTACAATGAGCAGTTCTTC
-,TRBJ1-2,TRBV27,CASRIGTGVNYGYTF,TGTGCCAGCAGAATCGGCACAGGCGTTAACTATGGCTACACCTTC
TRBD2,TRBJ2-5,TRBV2,CASSDDGARVGGETQYF,TGTGCCAGCAGTGATGACGGGGCAAGAGTGGGGGGGGAGACCCAGTACTTC
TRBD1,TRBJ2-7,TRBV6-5,CASRMGQHYEQYF,TGTGCCAGCAGGATGGGACAGCACTACGAGCAGTACTTC
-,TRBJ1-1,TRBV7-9,CASSLFGGTNTEAFF,TGTGCCAGCAGCTTATTCGGGGGGACGAACACTGAAGCTTTCTTT
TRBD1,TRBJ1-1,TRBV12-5,CASGLETGAGAFF,TGTGCTAGTGGTTTGGAGACAGGGGCCGGAGCTTTCTTT
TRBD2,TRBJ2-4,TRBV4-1,CASSQGASGMKNIQYF,TGCGCCAGCAGCCAAGGGGCTAGCGGAATGAAAAACATTCAGTACTTC
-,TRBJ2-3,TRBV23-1,CASREGPGGTDTQYF,TGCGCCAGCAGAGAGGGTCCGGGGGGCACAGATACGCAGTATTTT
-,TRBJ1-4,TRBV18,CASSPGQNEKLFF,TGTGCCAGCTCACCCGGACAGAATGAAAAACTGTTTTTT
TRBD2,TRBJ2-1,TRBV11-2,CASSLVRGAYNEQFF,TGTGCCAGCAGCTTAGTTCGGGGGGCCTACAATGAGCAGTTCTTC
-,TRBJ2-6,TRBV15,CATSASDRWAGANVLTF,TGTGCCACCAGCGCCTCAGACAGATGGGCTGGGGCCAACGTCCTGACTTTC
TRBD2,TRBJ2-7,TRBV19,CASSRRPSGILYEQYF,TGTGCCAGTAGTAGGCGGCCTAGCGGGATACTCTACGAGCAGTACTTC
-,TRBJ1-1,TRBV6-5,CASSYERDTEAFF,TGTGCCAGCAGTTACGAGAGGGATACTGAAGCTTTCTTT
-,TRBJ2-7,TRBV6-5,CASSYSRSSGGYEQYF,TGTGCCAGCAGTTACTCGCGTAGTTCCGGGGGCTACGAGCAGTACTTC
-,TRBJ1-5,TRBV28,CASSLGGFGNQPQHF,TGTGCCAGCAGCCTGGGAGGGTTTGGCAATCAGCCCCAGCATTTT
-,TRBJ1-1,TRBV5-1,CASGFGHPNTEAFF,TGCGCCAGCGGGTTCGGACATCCGAACACTGAAGCTTTCTTT
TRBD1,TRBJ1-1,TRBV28,CASSAGDRINLNTEAFF,TGTGCCAGCAGCGCCGGGGACAGAATTAACCTGAACACTGAAGCTTTCTTT
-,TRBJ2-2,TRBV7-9,CASSLVGGDTGELFF,TGTGCCAGCAGCTTAGTAGGCGGAGACACCGGGGAGCTGTTTTTT
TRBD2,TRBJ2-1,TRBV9,CASSVGASGLYNEQFF,TGTGCCAGCAGCGTAGGGGCTAGCGGGTTGTACAATGAGCAGTTCTTC
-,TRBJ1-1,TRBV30,CAPKGGAMNTEAFF,TGTGCCCCTAAAGGGGGGGCTATGAACACTGAAGCTTTCTTT
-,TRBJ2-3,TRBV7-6,CASSENPTDTQYF,TGTGCCAGCAGCGAGAACCCCACAGATACGCAGTATTTT
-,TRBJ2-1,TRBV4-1,CASSQLGLIWNEQFF,TGCGCCAGCAGCCAGTTGGGACTTATTTGGAATGAGCAGTTCTTC
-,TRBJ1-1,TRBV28,CASSGDILTNTEAFF,TGTGCCAGCAGCGGGGATATATTAACGAACACTGAAGCTTTCTTT
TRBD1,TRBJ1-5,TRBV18,CASSPDRAMLLRQPQHF,TGTGCCAGCTCACCCGACAGGGCGATGCTCCTAAGGCAGCCCCAGCATTTT
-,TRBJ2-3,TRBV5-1,CASGGTILTDTQYF,TGCGCCAGCGGAGGGACGATCCTCACAGATACGCAGTATTTT
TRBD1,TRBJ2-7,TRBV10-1,CASSNQGANDEQYF,TGCGCCAGCAGCAACCAGGGGGCTAACGACGAGCAGTACTTC
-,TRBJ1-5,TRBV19,CASSTTQDSNQPQHF,TGTGCCAGTAGTACCACACAGGATAGCAATCAGCCCCAGCATTTT
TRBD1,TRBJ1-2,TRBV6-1,CASRYRDRDGYTF,TGTGCCAGCAGATACCGGGACAGGGACGGCTACACCTTC
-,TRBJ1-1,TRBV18,CASSPLEGFDTEAFF,TGTGCCAGCTCACCACTTGAAGGCTTTGACACCGAAGCTTTCTTT
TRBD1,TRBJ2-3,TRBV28,CASTPVGQGPTDTQYF,TGTGCCAGCACCCCGGTCGGACAGGGGCCGACAGATACGCAGTATTTT
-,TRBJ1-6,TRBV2,CASLSRVFDSPLHF,TGTGCCAGCCTCTCCAGGGTTTTCGATTCACCCCTCCACTTT
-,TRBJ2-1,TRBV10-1,CASSENGAGADNEQFF,TGCGCCAGCAGTGAGAACGGGGCAGGGGCGGACAATGAGCAGTTCTTC
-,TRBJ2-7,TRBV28,CASSLQSYEQYF,TGTGCCAGCAGTTTACAGTCCTACGAGCAGTACTTC
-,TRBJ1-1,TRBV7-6,CASSLAGNTEAFF,TGTGCCAGCAGCTTAGCCGGGAACACTGAAGCTTTCTTT
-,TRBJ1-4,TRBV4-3,CASSQDPGPFANEKLFF,TGCGCCAGCAGCCAAGATCCAGGGCCCTTCGCTAATGAAAAACTGTTTTTT